The 22 T cell receptor beta chains presented below share a single source sample, sequenced in a study of T cell responses to AZD1222 COVID-19 vaccine. The repertoire was sequenced with immunoSEQ multiplex PCR; TCRdb's copy has only in-frame clones and lacks some. The data hold tens of thousands of clones, with roughly nine tenths observed a single time. The sample here was peripheral blood, taken 28 days after the second AZD1222 dose. The receptors stem from an adult who received the AZD1222 COVID-19 vaccine.

This clone was observed once. J is TRBJ1-1 and V is TRBV12-5, with D unresolved. Germline V gene data show CDR1 as LGHNT and CDR2 as FRNRAP. This CDR3 has 10 residues. V was clipped by 5 bases and J by 8 bases, with 6 bases between them. The CDR3 region has the DNA TGTGCTAGTGGTCCTGCGGAAGCTTTCTTT. Translating gives CASGPAEAFF.

This clone was found a few times. This chain joins TRBV30 and TRBJ1-5, with 9 bases aligning to TRBD1. This CDR3 is 17 amino acids long. Germline CDR1 reads GTSNPN; CDR2 reads SVGIG (reference sequence). Unmatched junction bases numbered 10, after V lost 3 bases and J lost 1 base. The CDR3 DNA is TGTGCCTGGAGCTCCGGGACAGGGCACGGGAGCAATCAGCCCCAGCATTTT. Residues: CAWSSGTGHGSNQPQHF. The variable domain in full, with the rest retrieved from reference TRBV30 and TRBJ1-5, is SQTIHQWPATLVQPVGSPLSLECTVEGTSNPNLYWYRQAAGRGLQLLFYSVGIGQISSEVPQNLSASRPQDRQFILSSKKLLLSDSGFYLCAWSSGTGHGSNQPQHFGDGTRLSIL.

This chain connects TRBV19 to TRBJ1-1; D remains unclear. Germline CDR1 and CDR2: LNHDA and SQIVND (reference sequence). V lost 6 bases to trimming and J lost 1 base, with 9 bases between them. The CDR3 loop spans 13 amino acids. Here the CDR3 reads CASSPLGNTEAFF. The CDR3 DNA is TGTGCCAGTAGCCCCTTGGGGAACACTGAAGCTTTCTTT.

V gene TRBV12-5 combines with J gene TRBJ1-6, with a possible D match to TRBD1 (6 bases). This CDR3 region has 16 residues. Per germline, CDR1 LGHNT and CDR2 FRNRAP. Trimming removed 0 bases from V and 8 bases from J, with 14 bases in between. CDR3: CASGLVSGAGDSPLHF. In DNA, the CDR3 is TGTGCTAGTGGTTTGGTATCCGGGGCAGGGGATTCACCCCTCCACTTT.

The V call is TRBV6-5, the J call TRBJ1-3; D remains ambiguous. The CDR3 spans 15 residues. Germline CDR1 reads MNHEY; CDR2 reads SVGAGI. V was shortened by 1 base and J by 0 bases, with 7 bases between the two germline ends. CDR3 residues: CASSYLGSSGNTIYF. The CDR3, as DNA: TGTGCCAGCAGTTACTTAGGCAGCTCTGGAAACACCATATATTTT.

The genes are TRBV29-1 and TRBJ2-5; D may match TRBD1 or TRBD2 (5 bases each). This CDR3 region has 13 residues. With 6 bases removed from V and 2 bases from J, the gap between germline ends came to 13 bases. Per germline, CDR1 SQVTM and CDR2 ANQGSEA. CDR3 bases: TGCAGCGTCCCCGAGGGGCCACAAGAGACCCAGTACTTC. It encodes CSVPEGPQETQYF.

The chain joins TRBV27 to TRBJ2-1; 9 positions match TRBD2. This CDR3 region has 15 residues. CDR1 is MNHEY, CDR2 SMNVEV, per germline (reference sequence). V lost 5 bases to trimming and J lost 7 bases; unmatched junction nucleotides: 9. CDR3 nucleotide sequence: TGTGCCAGCAGTCCCCTAGCGGGGACTCTAAATGAGCAGTTCTTC. This codes for CASSPLAGTLNEQFF.

This chain uses TRBV3-1 (or the pseudogene TRBV3-2) with TRBJ2-3; 8 bases are a match to TRBD1. Germline V CDR1 and CDR2: LGHDT, YNNKEL (reference sequence). Unmatched junction bases numbered 6, after V lost 0 bases and J lost 7 bases. The CDR3 covers 15 residues. The CDR3 DNA reads as TGTGCCAGCAGCCAAGATCGGACAGGGAGGCATACGCAGTATTTT. Its protein is CASSQDRTGRHTQYF.

This clone was counted once. V and J are TRBV7-2 and TRBJ2-3, with 9 bases that match TRBD1. Germline assignment: CDR1 SGHTA and CDR2 FQGNSA. This CDR3 contains 16 residues. V dropped 5 bases and J dropped 5; count of bases not matched to a gene: 11. As DNA, the CDR3 is TGTGCCAGCAGCGCACTCCGCGGACAGGGGAGAGATACGCAGTATTTT. Protein sequence: CASSALRGQGRDTQYF.

The chain has TRBV5-8 and TRBJ2-1; TRBD1 agrees at 7 bases. V lost 7 bases to trimming and J lost 0 bases; unmatched junction nucleotides: 7. This CDR3 has 15 amino acids. Per germline, CDR1 SGHTS and CDR2 YDEGEE. The CDR3 sequence is CASRAKGASYNEQFF. CDR3 DNA sequence: TGTGCCAGCCGCGCTAAGGGGGCCTCCTACAATGAGCAGTTCTTC.

The V call is TRBV3-1 (or the pseudogene TRBV3-2), the J call TRBJ1-4, with 8 bases matching TRBD1. The J segment lost 2 bases and the V segment lost 4 bases, leaving 3 bases of the junction unmatched. CDR3 length: 15 amino acids. Germline loops: CDR1 LGHDT, CDR2 YNNKEL (reference sequence). DNA for the CDR3: TGTGCCAGCAGCCCTTGGACAGGGACTAATGAAAAACTGTTTTTT. This gives the protein CASSPWTGTNEKLFF.

This clone was detected only once. The V and J genes are TRBV7-9 and TRBJ1-3; no firm D call. CDR3 length: 15 amino acids. V was shortened by 1 base and J by 0 bases, with 7 bases between the two germline ends. Looked up from germline, CDR1 is SEHNR and CDR2 is FQNEAQ (reference sequence). CDR3 region: CASSLDGSSGNTIYF. The CDR3 DNA sequence: TGTGCCAGCAGCTTAGACGGGAGCTCTGGAAACACCATATATTTT. Looking up the rest from reference TRBV7-9 and TRBJ1-3 gives the full variable domain: DTGVSQNPRHKITKRGQNVTFRCDPISEHNRLYWYRQTLGQGPEFLTYFQNEAQLEKSRLLSDRFSAERPKGSFSTLEIQRTEQGDSAMYLCASSLDGSSGNTIYFGEGSWLTVV.

The chain is built from TRBV19 and TRBJ2-1; weak D call: TRBD1 (6 bases). The CDR3 spans 13 residues. The germline V gene encodes CDR1 LNHDA and CDR2 SQIVND (reference sequence). V was cut by 2 bases and J by 6 bases, with 8 bases left in between. Written as DNA, the CDR3 is TGTGCCAGTAGTATAAAAGGGGGCAATGAGCAGTTCTTC. Protein product: CASSIKGGNEQFF.

The rearrangement joins TRBV19 to TRBJ2-5; D not resolved. This CDR3 spans 14 amino acids. Germline V gene sequence: CDR1 LNHDA, CDR2 SQIVND (reference sequence). The V end was cut by 3 bases, the J end by 4 bases, with 12 bases between. CDR3 sequence: CASSIPADGETQYF. In DNA form, the CDR3 reads TGTGCCAGTAGTATCCCCGCAGATGGAGAGACCCAGTACTTC.

The chain joins TRBV18 to TRBJ2-5; perhaps TRBD2 as D (5 bases). This CDR3 has 13 residues. The V gene's germline CDR1 is KGHSH and CDR2 LQKENI. The V end was cut by 3 bases, the J end by 4 bases, with 9 bases between. The CDR3 DNA sequence: TGTGCCAGCTCACCGGGGAGACTAGAGACCCAGTACTTC. Its protein is CASSPGRLETQYF.

The chain is built from TRBV18 and TRBJ2-1, with TRBD2 matching 13 bases. The CDR3 consists of 17 residues. The V gene's germline CDR1 is KGHSH and CDR2 LQKENI. V shed 4 bases and J 6 bases; nucleotides not matched to a gene: 9. The CDR3 DNA reads as TGTGCCAGCTCACTCCGACTAGCGGGAGGCTACGGCAATGAGCAGTTCTTC. This gives the protein CASSLRLAGGYGNEQFF.

This chain joins TRBV12-3 or TRBV12-4 and TRBJ1-1; the D is unclear. V was clipped by 5 bases and J by 8 bases, with 12 bases between them. The CDR3 consists of 12 residues. The CDR3 DNA reads as TGTGCCAGCAGTAGAACCTGGACGGAAGCTTTCTTT. Its translation: CASSRTWTEAFF.

The chain recombines TRBV9 with TRBJ2-7; 10 nucleotides line up with TRBD2. The trim removed 4 bases at V and 0 bases at J, leaving 4 bases unmatched. Germline CDR1 reads SGDLS; CDR2 reads YYNGEE. The CDR3 has 15 amino acids. The CDR3 coding sequence is TGTGCCAGCAGCTCACTAGCGGGGCTCTCCTACGAGCAGTACGTC. It yields the protein CASSSLAGLSYEQYV.

This sequence joins TRBV20-1 and TRBJ1-1; D is unresolved. Trimming took off 3 bases at V and 2 bases at J, with 4 bases between the two ends. The germline V gene encodes CDR1 DFQATT and CDR2 SNEGSKA (reference sequence). The CDR3 is made up of 11 amino acids. The CDR3 DNA sequence: TGCAGTGCTAGCTTTAACACTGAAGCTTTCTTT. The encoded protein is CSASFNTEAFF.

This clone was observed a few times. The chain links TRBV9 to TRBJ1-4, with D hard to call. Deletions cut 0 bases from V and 0 bases from J, with 9 bases between. The CDR3 is 16 residues long. Germline loops: CDR1 SGDLS, CDR2 YYNGEE. The CDR3 region is CASSVDPGATNEKLFF. The CDR3, as DNA: TGTGCCAGCAGCGTAGACCCGGGTGCAACTAATGAAAAACTGTTTTTT.

The V gene is TRBV4-1, the J gene TRBJ2-5; D ambiguous. Germline assignment: CDR1 MGHRA and CDR2 YSYEKL. V was cut by 0 bases and J by 5 bases, with 13 bases left in between. This CDR3 is built from 15 residues. The CDR3 DNA follows: TGCGCCAGCAGCCAAGATCTTGCAGATTTCGAGACCCAGTACTTC. This gives the protein CASSQDLADFETQYF.

V and J are TRBV5-8 and TRBJ2-7; a possible D gene is TRBD2 (6 bases). Germline CDR1 is SGHTS and CDR2 is YDEGEE. The CDR3 has 15 amino acids. Deletions cut 1 base from V and 2 bases from J, with 13 bases between. The CDR3 nucleotides read TGTGCCAGCAGCTTGTTATCCGGCGGGACCTACGAGCAGTACGTC. Its translation is CASSLLSGGTYEQYV.